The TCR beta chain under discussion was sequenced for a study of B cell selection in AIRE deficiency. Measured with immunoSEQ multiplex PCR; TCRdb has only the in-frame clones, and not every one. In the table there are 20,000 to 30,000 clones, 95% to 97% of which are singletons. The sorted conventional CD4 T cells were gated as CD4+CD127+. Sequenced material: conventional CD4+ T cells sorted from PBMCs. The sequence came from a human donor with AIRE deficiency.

CDR3 bases: TGTGCCAGCCGACGACTAGCGGGAAATGTCGGGGAGCTGTTTTTT. Translation gives CASRRLAGNVGELFF. The chain employs TRBV18 and TRBJ2-2; 11 nucleotides line up with TRBD2. The germline gives CDR1 KGHSH, CDR2 LQKENI. The CDR3 spans 15 residues. V lost 8 bases to trimming and J lost 7 bases; unmatched junction nucleotides: 9.